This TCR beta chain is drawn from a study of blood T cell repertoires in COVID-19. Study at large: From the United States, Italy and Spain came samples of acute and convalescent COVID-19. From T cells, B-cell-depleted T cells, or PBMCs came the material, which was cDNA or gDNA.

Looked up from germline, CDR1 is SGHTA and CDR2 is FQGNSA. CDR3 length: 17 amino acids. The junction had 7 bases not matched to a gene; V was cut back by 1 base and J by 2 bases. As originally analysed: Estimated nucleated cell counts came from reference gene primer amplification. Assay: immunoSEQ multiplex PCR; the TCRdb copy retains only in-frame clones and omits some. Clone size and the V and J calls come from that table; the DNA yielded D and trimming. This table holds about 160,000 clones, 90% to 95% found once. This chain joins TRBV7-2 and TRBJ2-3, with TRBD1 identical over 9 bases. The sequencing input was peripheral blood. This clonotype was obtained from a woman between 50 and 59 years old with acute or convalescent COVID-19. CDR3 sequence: CASSLVWTGDPTDTQYF. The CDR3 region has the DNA TGTGCCAGCAGCTTAGTCTGGACAGGGGATCCCACAGATACGCAGTATTTT.